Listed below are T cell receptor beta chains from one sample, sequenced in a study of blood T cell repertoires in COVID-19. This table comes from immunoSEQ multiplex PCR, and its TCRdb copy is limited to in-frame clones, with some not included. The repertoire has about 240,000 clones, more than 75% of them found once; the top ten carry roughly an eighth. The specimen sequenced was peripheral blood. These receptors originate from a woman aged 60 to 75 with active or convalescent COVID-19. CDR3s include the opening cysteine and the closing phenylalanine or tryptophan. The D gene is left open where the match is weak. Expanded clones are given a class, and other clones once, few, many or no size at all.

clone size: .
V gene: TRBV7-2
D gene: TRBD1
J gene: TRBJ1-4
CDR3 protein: CASSYGTGVGEKLFF
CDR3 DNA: TGTGCCAGCAGCTATGGGACAGGGGTGGGGGAAAAACTGTTTTTT

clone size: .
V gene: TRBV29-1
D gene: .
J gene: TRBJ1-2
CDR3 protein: CSGQRGKANYGYTF
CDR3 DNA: TGCAGCGGGCAAAGGGGAAAAGCTAACTATGGCTACACCTTC

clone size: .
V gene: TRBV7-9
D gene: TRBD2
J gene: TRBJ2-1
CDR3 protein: CASSLGLAALGEQFF
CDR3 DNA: TGTGCCAGCAGCTTGGGACTAGCCGCCCTCGGGGAGCAGTTCTTC

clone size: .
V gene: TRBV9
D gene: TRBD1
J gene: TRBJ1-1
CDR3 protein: CASSVSPDRGMNTEAFF
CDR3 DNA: TGTGCCAGCAGCGTATCCCCGGACAGGGGGATGAACACTGAAGCTTTCTTT

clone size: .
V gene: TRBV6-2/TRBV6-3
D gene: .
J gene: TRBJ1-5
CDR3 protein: CASSYLGHSNQPQHF
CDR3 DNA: TGTGCCAGCAGTTACTTGGGACACTCAAATCAGCCCCAGCATTTT

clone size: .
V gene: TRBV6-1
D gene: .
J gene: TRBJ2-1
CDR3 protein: CASSDGGPLVQFF
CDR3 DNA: TGTGCCAGCAGTGACGGAGGGCCCCTTGTGCAGTTCTTC

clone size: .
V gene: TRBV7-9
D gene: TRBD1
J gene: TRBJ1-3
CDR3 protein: CASSFGQGIGNTIYF
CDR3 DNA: TGTGCCAGCAGCTTTGGACAGGGGATAGGAAACACCATATATTTT

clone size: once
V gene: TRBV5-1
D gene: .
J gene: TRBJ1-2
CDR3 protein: CASSLQGMDGYTF
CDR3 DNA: TGCGCCAGCAGCTTGCAGGGGATGGATGGCTACACCTTC

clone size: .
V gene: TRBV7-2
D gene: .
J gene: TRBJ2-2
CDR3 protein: CASSFSGNTGELFF
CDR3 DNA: TGTGCCAGCAGCTTCTCCGGTAACACCGGGGAGCTGTTTTTT

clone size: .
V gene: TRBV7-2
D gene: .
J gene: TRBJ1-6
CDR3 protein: CASSSSWSGSPLHF
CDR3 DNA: TGTGCCAGCAGCTCGTCCTGGTCGGGTTCACCCCTCCACTTT

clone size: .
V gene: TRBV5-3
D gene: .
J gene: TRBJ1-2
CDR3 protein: CARSPAPPFGHRNYYGYTF
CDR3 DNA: TGTGCCAGAAGCCCCGCGCCCCCATTCGGACATCGAAACTACTATGGCTACACCTTC

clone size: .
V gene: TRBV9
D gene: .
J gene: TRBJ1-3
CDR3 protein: CASRGGPGDTIYF
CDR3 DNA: TGTGCCAGCAGGGGAGGACCGGGCGACACCATATATTTT

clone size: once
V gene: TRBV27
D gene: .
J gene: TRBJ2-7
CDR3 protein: CASSATASQRHEQYF
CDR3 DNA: TGTGCCAGCAGTGCCACCGCGAGTCAGCGGCACGAGCAGTACTTC

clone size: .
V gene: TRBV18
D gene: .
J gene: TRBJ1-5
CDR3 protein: CASSSSRLRFNQPQHF
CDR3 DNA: TGTGCCAGCTCAAGTTCGCGTTTGCGATTCAATCAGCCCCAGCATTTT

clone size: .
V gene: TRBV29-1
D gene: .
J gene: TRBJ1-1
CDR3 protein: CSVAGLVGTEAFF
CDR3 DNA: TGCAGCGTTGCGGGGTTGGTGGGCACTGAAGCTTTCTTT

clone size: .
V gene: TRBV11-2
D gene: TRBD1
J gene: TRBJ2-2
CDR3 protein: CASNLGQGAGELFF
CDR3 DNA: TGTGCCAGCAACCTGGGGCAGGGGGCCGGGGAGCTGTTTTTT

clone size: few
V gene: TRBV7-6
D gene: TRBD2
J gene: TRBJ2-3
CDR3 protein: CASSSRLAGGTDTQYF
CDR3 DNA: TGTGCCAGCAGCTCCAGACTAGCGGGGGGCACAGATACGCAGTATTTT

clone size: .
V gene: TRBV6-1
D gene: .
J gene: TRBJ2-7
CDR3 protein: CASSEGGGGQPYEQYF
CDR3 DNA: TGTGCCAGCAGTGAAGGTGGGGGCGGGCAGCCCTACGAGCAGTACTTC

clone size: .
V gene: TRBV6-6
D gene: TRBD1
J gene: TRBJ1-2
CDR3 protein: CASRQGGQGARHGYTF
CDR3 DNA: TGTGCCAGCAGACAGGGGGGCCAGGGGGCGCGTCATGGCTACACCTTC

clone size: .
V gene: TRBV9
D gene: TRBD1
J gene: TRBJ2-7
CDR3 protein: CASSVGTGLSYEQYF
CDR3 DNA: TGTGCCAGCAGCGTCGGGACAGGCCTCTCCTACGAGCAGTACTTC

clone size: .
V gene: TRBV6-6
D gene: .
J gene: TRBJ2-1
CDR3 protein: CASKSYEVSYNEQFF
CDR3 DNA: TGTGCCAGCAAATCCTATGAGGTGTCCTACAATGAGCAGTTCTTC

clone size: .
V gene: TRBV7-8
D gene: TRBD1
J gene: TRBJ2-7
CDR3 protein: CASSERTGGHEQYF
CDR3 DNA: TGTGCCAGCAGCGAGAGGACAGGGGGCCACGAGCAGTACTTC

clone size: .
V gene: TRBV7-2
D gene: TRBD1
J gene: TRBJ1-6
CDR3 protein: CASRRDRAYNSPLHF
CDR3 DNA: TGTGCCAGCAGACGGGACAGGGCCTATAATTCACCCCTCCACTTT

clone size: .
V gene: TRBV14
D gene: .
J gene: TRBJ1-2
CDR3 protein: CASSQRGGYGYTF
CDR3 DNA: TGTGCCAGCAGCCAGAGGGGGGGCTATGGCTACACCTTC

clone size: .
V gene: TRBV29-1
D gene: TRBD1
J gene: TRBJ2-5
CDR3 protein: CSVGDSQETQYF
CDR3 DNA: TGCAGCGTGGGGGACAGCCAAGAGACCCAGTACTTC

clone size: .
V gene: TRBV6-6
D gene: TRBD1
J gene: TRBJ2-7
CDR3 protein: CASSYSGTGSYEQYF
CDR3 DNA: TGTGCCAGCAGTTACTCTGGGACAGGGTCCTACGAGCAGTACTTC

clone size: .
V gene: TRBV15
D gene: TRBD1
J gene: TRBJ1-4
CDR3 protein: CATSRDPSGRTGRVF
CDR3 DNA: TGTGCCACCAGCAGAGACCCCTCCGGACGGACAGGGAGGGTTTTT

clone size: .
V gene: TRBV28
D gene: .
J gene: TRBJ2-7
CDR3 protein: CASSIQTVGQYF
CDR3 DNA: TGTGCCAGCAGCATTCAAACAGTGGGGCAGTACTTC

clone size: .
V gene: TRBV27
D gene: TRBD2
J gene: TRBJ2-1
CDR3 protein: CASSHGGASNEQFF
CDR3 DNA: TGTGCCAGCAGTCACGGGGGGGCCAGCAATGAGCAGTTCTTC

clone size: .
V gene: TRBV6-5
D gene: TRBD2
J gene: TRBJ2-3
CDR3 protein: CASSSVAGASTDTQYF
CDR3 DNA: TGTGCCAGCAGTTCGGTAGCGGGGGCCTCCACAGATACGCAGTATTTT

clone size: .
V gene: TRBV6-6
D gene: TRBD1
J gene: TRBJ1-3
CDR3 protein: CASSLGQGIAGNTIYF
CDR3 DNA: TGTGCCAGCAGTTTGGGACAGGGTATCGCTGGAAACACCATATATTTT

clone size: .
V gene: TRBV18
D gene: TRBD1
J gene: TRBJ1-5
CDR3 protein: CASSPGTGVNQPQHF
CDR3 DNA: TGTGCCAGCTCACCCGGGACAGGGGTCAATCAGCCCCAGCATTTT